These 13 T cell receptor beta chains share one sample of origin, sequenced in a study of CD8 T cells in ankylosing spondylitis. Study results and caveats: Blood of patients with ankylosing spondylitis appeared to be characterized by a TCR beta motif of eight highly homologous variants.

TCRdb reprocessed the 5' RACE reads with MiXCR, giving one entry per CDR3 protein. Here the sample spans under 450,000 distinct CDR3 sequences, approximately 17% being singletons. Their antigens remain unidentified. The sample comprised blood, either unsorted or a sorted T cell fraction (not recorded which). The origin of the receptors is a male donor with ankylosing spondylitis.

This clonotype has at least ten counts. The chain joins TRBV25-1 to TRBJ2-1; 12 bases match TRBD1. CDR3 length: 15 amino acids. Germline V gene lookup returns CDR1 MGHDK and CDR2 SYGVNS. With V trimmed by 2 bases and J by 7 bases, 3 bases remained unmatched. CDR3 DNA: TGTGCCAGCAGTGAAGGGACAGGGGGCAAAAATGAGCAGTTCTTC. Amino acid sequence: CASSEGTGGKNEQFF.

The CDR3 DNA is TGTGCCAGTAGTATCGGTCTAGCGACCTTTACGCAGTATTTT. Protein: CASSIGLATFTQYF. The J gene is TRBJ2-3, the V gene TRBV19; possibly TRBD2 for D (6 bases). Trimming removed 3 bases at V and 8 bases at J, with 15 bases between. Germline V lookup: CDR1 LNHDA, CDR2 SQIVND (reference sequence). The CDR3 runs 14 residues.

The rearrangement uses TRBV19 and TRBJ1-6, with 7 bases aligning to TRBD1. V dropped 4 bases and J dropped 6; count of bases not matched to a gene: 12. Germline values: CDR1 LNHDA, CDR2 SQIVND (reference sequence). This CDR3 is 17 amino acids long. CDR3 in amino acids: CASSTPRQGSSNSPLHF. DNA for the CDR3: TGTGCCAGTAGTACTCCTCGACAGGGATCGAGTAATTCACCCCTCCACTTT.

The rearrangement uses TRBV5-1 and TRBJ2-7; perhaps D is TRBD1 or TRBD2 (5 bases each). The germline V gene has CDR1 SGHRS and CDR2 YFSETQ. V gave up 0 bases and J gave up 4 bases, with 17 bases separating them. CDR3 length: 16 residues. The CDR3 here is CASSLGGGRGTYEQYF. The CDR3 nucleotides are TGCGCCAGCAGCTTGGGGGGCGGACGAGGGACGTACGAGCAGTACTTC.

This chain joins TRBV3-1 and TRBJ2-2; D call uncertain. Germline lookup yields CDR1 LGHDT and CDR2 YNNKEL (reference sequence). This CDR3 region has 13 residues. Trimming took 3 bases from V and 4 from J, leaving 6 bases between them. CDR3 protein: CASSQSGTGELFF. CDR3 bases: TGTGCCAGCAGCCAGAGTGGCACCGGGGAGCTGTTTTTT. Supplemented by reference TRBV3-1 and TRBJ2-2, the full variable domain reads DTAVSQTPKYLVTQMGNDKSIKCEQNLGHDTMYWYKQDSKKFLKIMFSYNNKELIINETVPNRFSPKSPDKAHLNLHINSLELGDSAVYFCASSQSGTGELFFGEGSRLTVL.

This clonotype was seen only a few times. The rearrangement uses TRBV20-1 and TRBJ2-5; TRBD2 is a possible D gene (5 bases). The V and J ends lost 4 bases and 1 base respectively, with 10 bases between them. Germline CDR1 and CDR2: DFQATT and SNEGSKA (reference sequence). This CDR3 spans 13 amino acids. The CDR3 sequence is CSATQRPQETQYF. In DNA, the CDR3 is TGCAGTGCTACCCAGCGGCCCCAAGAGACCCAGTACTTC.

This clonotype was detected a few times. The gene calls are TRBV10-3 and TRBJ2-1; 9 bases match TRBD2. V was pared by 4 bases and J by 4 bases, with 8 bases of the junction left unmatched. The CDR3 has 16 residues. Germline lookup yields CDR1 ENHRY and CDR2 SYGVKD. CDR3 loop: CAISASSGGLYNEQFF. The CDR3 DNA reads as TGTGCCATCAGTGCGAGTAGCGGGGGACTATACAATGAGCAGTTCTTC.

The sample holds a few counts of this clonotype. This CDR3 is CASRFVGVSEAFF. CDR3 DNA sequence: TGTGCCAGCAGATTCGTGGGGGTCTCTGAAGCTTTCTTT. This chain uses TRBV5-5 with TRBJ1-1, with D perhaps TRBD1 (5 bases). Germline V gene lookup returns CDR1 SGHKS and CDR2 YYEKEE (reference sequence). The V end lost 5 bases, the J end lost 6 bases, and 14 bases lay between the germline ends. The CDR3 extends over 13 amino acids. Supplemented by reference TRBV5-5 and TRBJ1-1, the full variable domain reads DAGVTQSPTHLIKTRGQQVTLRCSPISGHKSVSWYQQVLGQGPQFIFQYYEKEERGRGNFPDRFSARQFPNYSSELNVNALLLGDSALYLCASRFVGVSEAFFGQGTRLTVV.

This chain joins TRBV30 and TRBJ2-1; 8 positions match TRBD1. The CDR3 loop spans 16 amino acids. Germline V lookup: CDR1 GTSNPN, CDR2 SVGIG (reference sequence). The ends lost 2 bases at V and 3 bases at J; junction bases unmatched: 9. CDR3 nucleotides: TGTGCCTGGAGTCGGGACAGGACAGGGAGCTACAATGAGCAGTTCTTC. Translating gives CAWSRDRTGSYNEQFF.

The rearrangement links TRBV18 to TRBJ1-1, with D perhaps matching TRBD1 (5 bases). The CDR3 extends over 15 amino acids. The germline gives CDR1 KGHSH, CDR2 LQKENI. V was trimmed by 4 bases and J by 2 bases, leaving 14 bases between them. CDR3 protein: CASSRNGAPNTEAFF. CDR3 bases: TGTGCCAGCTCACGGAATGGGGCACCTAACACTGAAGCTTTCTTT. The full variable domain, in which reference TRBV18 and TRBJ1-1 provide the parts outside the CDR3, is NAGVMQNPRHLVRRRGQEARLRCSPMKGHSHVYWYRQLPEEGLKFMVYLQKENIIDESGMPKERFSAEFPKEGPSILRIQQVVRGDSAAYFCASSRNGAPNTEAFFGQGTRLTVV.

The DNA of the CDR3 is TGTGCCAGCAATAGTCGTATTGGTGGAAACACCATATATTTT. Translation: CASNSRIGGNTIYF. The rearrangement joins TRBV28 to TRBJ1-3; D remains ambiguous. Between the trimmed V and J ends, which lost 7 bases and 3 bases, there was a span of 13 bases. Germline-derived CDR1 and CDR2 are MDHEN and SYDVKM. There are 14 residues in the CDR3.

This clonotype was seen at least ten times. CDR3 in amino acids: CSARGGTDNQPQHF. The CDR3 DNA is TGCAGTGCCCGAGGAGGGACAGACAATCAGCCCCAGCATTTT. This chain connects TRBV20-1 to TRBJ1-5; 7 bases map to TRBD1. CDR3 length equals 14 residues. Unmatched junction bases numbered 8, after V lost 6 bases and J lost 3 bases. Germline CDR1 and CDR2: DFQATT and SNEGSKA (reference sequence).

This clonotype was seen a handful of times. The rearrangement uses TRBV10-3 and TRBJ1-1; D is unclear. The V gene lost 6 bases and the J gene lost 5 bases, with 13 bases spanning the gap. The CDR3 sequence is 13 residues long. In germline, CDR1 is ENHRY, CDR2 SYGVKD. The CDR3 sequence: CAISDIAGTEAFF. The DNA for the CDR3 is TGTGCCATCAGCGATATTGCGGGGACTGAAGCTTTCTTT.